Here is one T cell receptor (beta chain) with its context. What it binds is unknown. A universal primer site arose from template switching, and cDNA bore unique molecular identifiers. A single record per CDR3 protein comes from TCRdb applying MiXCR to the 5' RACE reads. The sample lists roughly 350,000 distinct CDR3 sequences; approximately 8.8% were seen once. Germline CDR1 and CDR2: DFQATT and SNEGSKA (reference sequence). V dropped 4 bases and J dropped 0 bases, with 14 bases sitting between them. This CDR3 has 15 amino acids. This sample was taken from a study of identical twins. Study findings and constraints: Interpretation of the results relied on cross-sectional statistical analysis and not on following the same donors. The abundant beta clonotypes from cord blood had fewer insertions, and memory repertoires had none of this. The models systematically underestimated how much out-of-frame TCR alpha was shared in monozygotic twins.

The chain couples TRBV20-1 to TRBJ2-3; the D is unclear. Material: naive T cells sorted from blood. The sequence derives from a woman aged 50 to 60 in good health. Here the CDR3 DNA reads TGCAGTGCTATTCCGGGTTCAACTAGCACAGATACGCAGTATTTT. This gives the protein CSAIPGSTSTDTQYF.